Given below is one T cell receptor (beta chain) in context. CDR3 length equals 18 residues. V trimming: 4 bases; J trimming: 1 base; junction bases outside the gene matches: 6. Germline loops: CDR1 KGHDR, CDR2 SFDVKD. The data belong to a study of T cell responses to AZD1222 COVID-19 vaccine. Clones were sequenced by immunoSEQ multiplex PCR, and TCRdb holds only the in-frame ones, with some missing. The sample yields roughly 130,000 clones, less than 95% seen once. Here the sequenced sample was peripheral blood, taken on day 0 of AZD1222 vaccination. The origin of this receptor is an adult in good health. The chain has TRBV24-1 and TRBJ2-2, with 12 bases that match TRBD2. This CDR3 reads CATSDPTSGGLNTGELFF. In DNA form, the CDR3 reads TGTGCCACCAGTGACCCGACTAGCGGGGGCCTGAACACCGGGGAGCTGTTTTTT.